This T cell receptor (beta chain) was found in a study of cytomegalovirus exposure and HLA in healthy donors. PCR involved 60 Vbeta and 13 Jbeta primers. TCRdb's table, derived via immunoSEQ multiplex PCR, lists solely in-frame clones and lacks some. The sample has 65,000 to 80,000 clones; approximately 69% are singletons. Germline CDR1 and CDR2: SGHTA and FQGNSA. Trimming at V came to 0 bases and at J to 2 bases, leaving 4 bases not matched to a gene. This CDR3 comprises 15 residues. This sequence originates from a man aged 35 to 55 in good health and CMV-seropositive. The chain joins TRBV7-2 to TRBJ2-7, with TRBD2 identical over 7 bases. Sequenced sample: PBMCs. CDR3 in amino acids: CASSLAPAGTYEQYF. In DNA form, the CDR3 reads TGTGCCAGCAGCTTAGCTCCAGCGGGGACCTACGAGCAGTACTTC.